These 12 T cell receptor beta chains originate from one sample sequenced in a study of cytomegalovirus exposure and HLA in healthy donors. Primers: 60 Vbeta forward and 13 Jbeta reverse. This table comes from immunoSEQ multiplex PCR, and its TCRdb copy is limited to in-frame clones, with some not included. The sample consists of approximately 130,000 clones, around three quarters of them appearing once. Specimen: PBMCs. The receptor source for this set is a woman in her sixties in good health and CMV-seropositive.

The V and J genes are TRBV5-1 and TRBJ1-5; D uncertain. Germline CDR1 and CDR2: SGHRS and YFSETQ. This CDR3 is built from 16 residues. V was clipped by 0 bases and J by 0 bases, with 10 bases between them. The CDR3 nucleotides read TGCGCCAGCAGCTTGGATGGGCGAAATAGCAATCAGCCCCAGCATTTT. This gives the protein CASSLDGRNSNQPQHF. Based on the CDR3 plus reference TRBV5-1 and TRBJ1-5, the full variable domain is KAGVTQTPRYLIKTRGQQVTLSCSPISGHRSVSWYQQTPGQGLQFLFEYFSETQRNKGNFPGRFSGRQFSNSRSEMNVSTLELGDSALYLCASSLDGRNSNQPQHFGDGTRLSIL.

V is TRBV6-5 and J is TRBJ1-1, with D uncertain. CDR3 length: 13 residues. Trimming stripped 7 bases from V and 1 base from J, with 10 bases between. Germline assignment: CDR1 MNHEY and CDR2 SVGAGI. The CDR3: CASTRPPNTEAFF. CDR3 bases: TGTGCCAGCACCAGGCCGCCGAACACTGAAGCTTTCTTT.

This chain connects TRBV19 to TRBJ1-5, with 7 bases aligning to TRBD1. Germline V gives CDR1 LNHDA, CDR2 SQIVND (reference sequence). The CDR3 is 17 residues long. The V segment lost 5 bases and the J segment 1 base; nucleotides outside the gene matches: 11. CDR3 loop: CASSSPRQGFSNQPQHF. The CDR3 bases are TGTGCCAGTAGTTCCCCCCGACAGGGATTCAGCAATCAGCCCCAGCATTTT. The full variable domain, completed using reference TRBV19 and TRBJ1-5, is DGGITQSPKYLFRKEGQNVTLSCEQNLNHDAMYWYRQDPGQGLRLIYYSQIVNDFQKGDIAEGYSVSREKKESFPLTVTSAQKNPTAFYLCASSSPRQGFSNQPQHFGDGTRLSIL.

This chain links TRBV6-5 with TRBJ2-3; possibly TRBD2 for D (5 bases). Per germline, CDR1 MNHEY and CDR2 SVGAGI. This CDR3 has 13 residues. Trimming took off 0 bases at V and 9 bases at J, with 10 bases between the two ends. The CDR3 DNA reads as TGTGCCAGCAGTTACTCTGACTCGGGGACGCAGTATTTT. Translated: CASSYSDSGTQYF.

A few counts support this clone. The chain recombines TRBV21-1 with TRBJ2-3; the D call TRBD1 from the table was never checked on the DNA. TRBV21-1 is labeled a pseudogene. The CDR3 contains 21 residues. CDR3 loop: CASSKCWAPGPHYLFTDTQYF. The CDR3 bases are TGTGCCAGCAGCAAATGTTGGGCCCCAGGTCCCCATTACCTTTTCACAGATACGCAGTATTTT.

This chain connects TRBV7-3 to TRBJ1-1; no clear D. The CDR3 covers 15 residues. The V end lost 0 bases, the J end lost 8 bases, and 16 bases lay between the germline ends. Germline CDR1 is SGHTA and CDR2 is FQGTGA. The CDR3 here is CASSLTLIPYREAFF. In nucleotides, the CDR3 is TGTGCCAGCAGCTTAACCCTCATCCCGTATAGAGAAGCTTTCTTT.

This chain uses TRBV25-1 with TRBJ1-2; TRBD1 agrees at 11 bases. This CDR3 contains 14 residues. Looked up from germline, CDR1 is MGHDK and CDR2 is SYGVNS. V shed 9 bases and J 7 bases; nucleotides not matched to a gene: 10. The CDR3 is CASFRDRGVFGYTF. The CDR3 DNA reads TGTGCCAGTTTTCGGGACAGGGGGGTTTTTGGCTACACCTTC.

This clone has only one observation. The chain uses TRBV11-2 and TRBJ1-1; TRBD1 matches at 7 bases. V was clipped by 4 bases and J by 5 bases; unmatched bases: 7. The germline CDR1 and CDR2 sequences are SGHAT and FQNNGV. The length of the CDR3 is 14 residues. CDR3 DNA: TGTGCCAGCAGCTGGTCGACAGGGAATACTGAAGCTTTCTTT. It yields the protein CASSWSTGNTEAFF.

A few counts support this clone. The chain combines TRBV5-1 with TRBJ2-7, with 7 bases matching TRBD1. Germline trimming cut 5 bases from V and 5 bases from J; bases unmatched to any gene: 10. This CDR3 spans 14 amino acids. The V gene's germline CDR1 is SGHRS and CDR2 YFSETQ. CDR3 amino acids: CASSYGQAVDEQYF. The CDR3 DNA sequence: TGCGCCAGCAGTTACGGACAGGCCGTGGACGAGCAGTACTTC.

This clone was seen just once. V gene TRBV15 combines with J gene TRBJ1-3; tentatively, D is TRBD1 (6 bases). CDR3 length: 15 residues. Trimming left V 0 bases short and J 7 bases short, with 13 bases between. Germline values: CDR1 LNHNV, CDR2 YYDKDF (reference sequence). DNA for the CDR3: TGTGCCACCAGCAGAGATCCCAACAGGGTGAACACCATATATTTT. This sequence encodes CATSRDPNRVNTIYF.

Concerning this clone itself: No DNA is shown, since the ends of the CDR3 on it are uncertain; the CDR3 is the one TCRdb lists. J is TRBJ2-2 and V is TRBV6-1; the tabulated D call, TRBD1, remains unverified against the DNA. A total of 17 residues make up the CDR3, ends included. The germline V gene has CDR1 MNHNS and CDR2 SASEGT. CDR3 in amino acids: CASSAPSGQGRSGELFF.

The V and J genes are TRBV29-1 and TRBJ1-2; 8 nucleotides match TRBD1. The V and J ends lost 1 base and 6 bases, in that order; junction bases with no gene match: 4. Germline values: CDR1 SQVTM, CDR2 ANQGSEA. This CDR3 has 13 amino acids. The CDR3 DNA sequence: TGCAGCGTTGAAGGGGACAGGCTTGATGGCTACACCTTC. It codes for CSVEGDRLDGYTF.